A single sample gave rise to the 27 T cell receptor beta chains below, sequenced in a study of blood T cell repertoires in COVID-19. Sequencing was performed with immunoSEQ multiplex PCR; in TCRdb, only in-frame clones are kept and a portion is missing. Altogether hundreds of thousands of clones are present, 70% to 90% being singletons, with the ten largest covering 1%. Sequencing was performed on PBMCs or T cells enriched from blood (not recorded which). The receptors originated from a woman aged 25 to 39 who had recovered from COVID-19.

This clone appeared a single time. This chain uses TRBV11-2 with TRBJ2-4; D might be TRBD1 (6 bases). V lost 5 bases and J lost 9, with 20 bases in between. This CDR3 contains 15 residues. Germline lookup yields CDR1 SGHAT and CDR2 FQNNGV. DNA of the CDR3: TGTGCCAGCAGCGGGATAATTACAGGGTCAAGCATTCAGTACTTC. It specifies CASSGIITGSSIQYF.

CDR3 protein: CASRKFRLNSPLHF. The CDR3 DNA is TGTGCCAGTAGAAAATTTCGACTAAATTCACCCCTCCACTTT. The chain combines TRBV19 with TRBJ1-6; the D is unclear. CDR1 and CDR2 (germline): LNHDA, SQIVND (reference sequence). Trimming stripped 6 bases from V and 7 bases from J, with 13 bases between. This CDR3 spans 14 amino acids. The entire variable domain, with the rest obtained from reference TRBV19 and TRBJ1-6, is as follows: DGGITQSPKYLFRKEGQNVTLSCEQNLNHDAMYWYRQDPGQGLRLIYYSQIVNDFQKGDIAEGYSVSREKKESFPLTVTSAQKNPTAFYLCASRKFRLNSPLHFGNGTRLTVT.

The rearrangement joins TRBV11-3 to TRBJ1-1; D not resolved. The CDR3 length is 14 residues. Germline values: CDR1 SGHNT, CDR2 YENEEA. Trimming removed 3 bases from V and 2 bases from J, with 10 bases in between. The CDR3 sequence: CASSFTVVNTEAFF. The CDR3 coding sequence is TGTGCCAGCAGCTTCACAGTTGTCAACACTGAAGCTTTCTTT.

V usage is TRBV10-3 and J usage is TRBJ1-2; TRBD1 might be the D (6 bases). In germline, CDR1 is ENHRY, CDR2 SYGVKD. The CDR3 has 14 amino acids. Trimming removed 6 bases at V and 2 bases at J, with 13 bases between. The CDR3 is CAIRTGTTNYGYTF. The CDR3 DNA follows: TGTGCCATCAGAACCGGGACAACGAACTATGGCTACACCTTC.

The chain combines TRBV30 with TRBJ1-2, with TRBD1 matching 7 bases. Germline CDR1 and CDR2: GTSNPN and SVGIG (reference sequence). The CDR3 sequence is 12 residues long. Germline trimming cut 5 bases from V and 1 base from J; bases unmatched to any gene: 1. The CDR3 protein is CAWGTVNYGYTF. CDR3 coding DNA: TGTGCCTGGGGGACAGTTAACTATGGCTACACCTTC.

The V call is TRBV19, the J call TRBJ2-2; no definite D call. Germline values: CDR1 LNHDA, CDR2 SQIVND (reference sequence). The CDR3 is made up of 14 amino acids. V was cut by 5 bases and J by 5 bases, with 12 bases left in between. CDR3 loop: CASSLGRRTGELFF. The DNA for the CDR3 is TGTGCCAGTAGTTTGGGCCGTAGGACCGGGGAGCTGTTTTTT.

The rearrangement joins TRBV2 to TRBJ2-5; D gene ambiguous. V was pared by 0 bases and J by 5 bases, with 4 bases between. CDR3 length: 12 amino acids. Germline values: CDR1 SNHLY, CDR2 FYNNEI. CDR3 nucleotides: TGTGCCAGCAGTGAAGCGCAGGAGACCCAGTACTTC. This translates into CASSEAQETQYF.

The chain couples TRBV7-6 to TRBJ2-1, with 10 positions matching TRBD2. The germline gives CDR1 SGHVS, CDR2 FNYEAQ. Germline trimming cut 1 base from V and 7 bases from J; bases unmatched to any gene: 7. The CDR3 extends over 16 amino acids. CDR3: CASSLGSGRARNEQFF. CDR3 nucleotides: TGTGCCAGCAGCTTAGGGAGCGGGAGGGCCAGGAATGAGCAGTTCTTC.

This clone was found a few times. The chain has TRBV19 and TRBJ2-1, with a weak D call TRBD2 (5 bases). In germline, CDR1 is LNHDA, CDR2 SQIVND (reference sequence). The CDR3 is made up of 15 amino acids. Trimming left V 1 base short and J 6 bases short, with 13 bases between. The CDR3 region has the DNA TGTGCCAGTAGTATAGCAAGCGGACTCGGCAATGAGCAGTTCTTC. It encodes CASSIASGLGNEQFF.

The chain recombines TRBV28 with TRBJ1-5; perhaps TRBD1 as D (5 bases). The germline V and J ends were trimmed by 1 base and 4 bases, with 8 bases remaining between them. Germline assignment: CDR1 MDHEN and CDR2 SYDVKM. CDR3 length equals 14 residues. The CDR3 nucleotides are TGTGCCAGCAGTTTATTTCAGGGAAATCAGCCCCAGCATTTT. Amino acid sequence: CASSLFQGNQPQHF.

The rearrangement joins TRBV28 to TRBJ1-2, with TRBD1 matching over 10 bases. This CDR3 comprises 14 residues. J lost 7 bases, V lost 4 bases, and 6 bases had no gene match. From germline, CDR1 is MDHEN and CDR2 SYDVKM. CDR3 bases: TGTGCCAGCAGTTGGGGGACAGGGGTCAGTGGCTACACCTTC. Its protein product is CASSWGTGVSGYTF.

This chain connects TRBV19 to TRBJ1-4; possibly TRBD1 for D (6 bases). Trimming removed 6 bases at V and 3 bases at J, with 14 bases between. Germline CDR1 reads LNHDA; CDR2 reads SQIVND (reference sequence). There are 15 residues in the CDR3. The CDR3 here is CASRGRGTPNEKLFF. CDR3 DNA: TGTGCCAGTAGAGGAAGGGGGACACCTAATGAAAAACTGTTTTTT.

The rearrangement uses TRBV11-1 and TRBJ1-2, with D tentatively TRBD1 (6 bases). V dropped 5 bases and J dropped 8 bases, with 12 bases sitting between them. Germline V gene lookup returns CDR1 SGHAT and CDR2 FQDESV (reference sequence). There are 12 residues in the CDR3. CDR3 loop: CASSQQGWGYTF. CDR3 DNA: TGTGCCAGCAGCCAACAGGGTTGGGGCTACACCTTC.

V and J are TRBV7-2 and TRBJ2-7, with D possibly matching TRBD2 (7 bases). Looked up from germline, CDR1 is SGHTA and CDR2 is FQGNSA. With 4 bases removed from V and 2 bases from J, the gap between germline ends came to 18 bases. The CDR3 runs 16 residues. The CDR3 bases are TGTGCCAGCAGCTCTTTCAGAGGGGGAGGGGCCTACGAGCAGTACTTC. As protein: CASSSFRGGGAYEQYF.

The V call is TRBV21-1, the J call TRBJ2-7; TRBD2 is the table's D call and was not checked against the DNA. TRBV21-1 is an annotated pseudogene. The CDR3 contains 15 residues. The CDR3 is CASSNRPGGSYEQYF. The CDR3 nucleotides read TGTGCCAGCAGCAATCGTCCGGGAGGGTCCTACGAGCAGTACTTC.

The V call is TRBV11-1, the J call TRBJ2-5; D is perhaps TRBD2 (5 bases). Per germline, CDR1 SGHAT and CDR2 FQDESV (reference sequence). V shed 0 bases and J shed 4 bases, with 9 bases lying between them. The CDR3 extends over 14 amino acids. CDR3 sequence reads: CASSLARVGETQYF. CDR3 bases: TGTGCCAGCAGCTTAGCGCGGGTTGGAGAGACCCAGTACTTC. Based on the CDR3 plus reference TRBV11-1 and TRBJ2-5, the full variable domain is EAEVAQSPRYKITEKSQAVAFWCDPISGHATLYWYRQILGQGPELLVQFQDESVVDDSQLPKDRFSAERLKGVDSTLKIQPAELGDSAMYLCASSLARVGETQYFGPGTRLLVL.

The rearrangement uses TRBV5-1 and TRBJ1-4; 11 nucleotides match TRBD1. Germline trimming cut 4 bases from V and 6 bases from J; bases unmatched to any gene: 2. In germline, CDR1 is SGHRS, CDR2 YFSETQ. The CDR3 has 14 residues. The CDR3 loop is CASSQDRGHEKLFF. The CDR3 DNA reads TGCGCCAGCAGCCAGGACAGGGGGCATGAAAAACTGTTTTTT. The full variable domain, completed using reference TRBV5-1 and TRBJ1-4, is KAGVTQTPRYLIKTRGQQVTLSCSPISGHRSVSWYQQTPGQGLQFLFEYFSETQRNKGNFPGRFSGRQFSNSRSEMNVSTLELGDSALYLCASSQDRGHEKLFFGSGTQLSVL.

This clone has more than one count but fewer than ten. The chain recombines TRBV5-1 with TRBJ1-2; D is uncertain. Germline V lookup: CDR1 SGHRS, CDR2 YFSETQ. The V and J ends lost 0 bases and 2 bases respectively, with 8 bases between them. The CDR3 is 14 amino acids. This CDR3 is CASSLVGNNYGYTF. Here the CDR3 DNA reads TGCGCCAGCAGCTTGGTGGGCAACAACTATGGCTACACCTTC. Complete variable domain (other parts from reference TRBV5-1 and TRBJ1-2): KAGVTQTPRYLIKTRGQQVTLSCSPISGHRSVSWYQQTPGQGLQFLFEYFSETQRNKGNFPGRFSGRQFSNSRSEMNVSTLELGDSALYLCASSLVGNNYGYTFGSGTRLTVV.

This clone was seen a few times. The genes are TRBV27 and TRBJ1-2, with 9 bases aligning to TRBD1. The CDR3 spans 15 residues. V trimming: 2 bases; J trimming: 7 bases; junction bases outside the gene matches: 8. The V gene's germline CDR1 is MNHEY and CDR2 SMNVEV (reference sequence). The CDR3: CASSLGGTGHSGYTF. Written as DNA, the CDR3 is TGTGCCAGCAGTTTAGGCGGGACAGGGCATTCTGGCTACACCTTC.

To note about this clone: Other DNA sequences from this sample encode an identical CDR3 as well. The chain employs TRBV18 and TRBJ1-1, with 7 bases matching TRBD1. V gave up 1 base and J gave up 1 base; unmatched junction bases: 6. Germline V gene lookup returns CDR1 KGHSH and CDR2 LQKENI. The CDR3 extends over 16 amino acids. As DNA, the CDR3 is TGTGCCAGCTCACCACTTGGTGGGACAGAGAACACTGAAGCTTTCTTT. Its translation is CASSPLGGTENTEAFF.

CDR3 nucleotides: TGTGCCAGTAGTGGCTCCTGGGGACAGACTAACACTGAAGCTTTCTTT. The encoded protein is CASSGSWGQTNTEAFF. The gene calls are TRBV19 and TRBJ1-1, with 7 positions matching TRBD1. Trimming cost V 5 bases and J 2 bases; bases outside gene matches: 11. CDR3 length equals 16 residues. CDR1 is LNHDA, CDR2 SQIVND, per germline (reference sequence).

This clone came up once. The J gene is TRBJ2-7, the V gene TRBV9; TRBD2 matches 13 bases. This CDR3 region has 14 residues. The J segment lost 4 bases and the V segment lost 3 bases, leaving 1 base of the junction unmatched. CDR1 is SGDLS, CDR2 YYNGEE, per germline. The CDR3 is CASSAGLAGYEQYF. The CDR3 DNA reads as TGTGCCAGCAGCGCGGGACTAGCGGGATACGAGCAGTACTTC.

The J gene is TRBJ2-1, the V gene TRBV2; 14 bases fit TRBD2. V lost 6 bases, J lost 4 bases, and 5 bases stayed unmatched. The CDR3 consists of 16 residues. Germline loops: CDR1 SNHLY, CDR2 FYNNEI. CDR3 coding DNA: TGTGCCAGCAGGACTAGCGGGGGGGCAGGTTACAATGAGCAGTTCTTC. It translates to CASRTSGGAGYNEQFF.

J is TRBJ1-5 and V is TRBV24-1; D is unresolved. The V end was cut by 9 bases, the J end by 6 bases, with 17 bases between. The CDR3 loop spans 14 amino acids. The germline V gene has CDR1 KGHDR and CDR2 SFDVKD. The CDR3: CATADPGWGQPQHF. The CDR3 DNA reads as TGTGCCACCGCTGATCCGGGGTGGGGTCAGCCCCAGCATTTT.

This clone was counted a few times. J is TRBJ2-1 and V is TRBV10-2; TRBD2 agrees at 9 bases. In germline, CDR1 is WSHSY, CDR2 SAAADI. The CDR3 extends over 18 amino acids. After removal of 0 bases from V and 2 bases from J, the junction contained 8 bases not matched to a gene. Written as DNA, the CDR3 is TGCGCCAGCAGTGAGTCGTTGCTAGCGGGGCCCCCCTACAATGAGCAGTTCTTC. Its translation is CASSESLLAGPPYNEQFF.

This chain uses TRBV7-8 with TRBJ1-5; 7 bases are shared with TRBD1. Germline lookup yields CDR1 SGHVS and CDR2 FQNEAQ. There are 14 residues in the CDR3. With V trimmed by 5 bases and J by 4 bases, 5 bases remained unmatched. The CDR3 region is CASSAGTVNQPQHF. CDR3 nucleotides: TGTGCCAGCAGCGCCGGGACAGTGAATCAGCCCCAGCATTTT.

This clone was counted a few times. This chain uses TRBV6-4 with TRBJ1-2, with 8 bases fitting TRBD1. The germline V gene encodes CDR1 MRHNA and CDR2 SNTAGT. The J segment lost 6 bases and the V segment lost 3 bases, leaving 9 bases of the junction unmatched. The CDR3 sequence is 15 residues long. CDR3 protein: CASSDSGTGQDGYTF. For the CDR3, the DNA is TGTGCCAGCAGTGATTCCGGGACAGGTCAAGATGGCTACACCTTC.